This TCR beta chain came from a study of immune evolution from preneoplasia to lung adenocarcinoma (dated by TCRdb to the early 2020s). Background on the whole study: HLA loss of heterozygosity was found in approximately 7% of AIS, roughly 15% of MIA and under 40% of ADC lesions, and in no AAH lesions. The immune data were integrated with whole exome sequencing and methylation data from the same cohort of nodules. The study combined immune gene expression, TCR sequencing and multiplex immunofluorescence to profile immune contexture across lung adenocarcinoma precursors and invasive adenocarcinoma. The sample size was set by how many specimens were available, not by a prior power calculation. The study reported that approximately 98 samples were used for TCR sequencing. A total of around 58 patients with pulmonary nodules who underwent surgical resection were included in the overall cohort. Resected precursor lesions (AAH, AIS, MIA) and invasive adenocarcinomas were compared with paired morphologically normal lung tissue. POLYSOLVER was used to infer Class I HLA alleles from exome data, while LOHHLA was used to detect allele-specific HLA loss. The TCR sequencing data were obtained from 51 patients.

Using the immunoSEQ hsTCRbeta Kit, TCR beta CDR3 regions were sequenced from DNA. From the authors' description of their analysis: TCR sequencing data were analysed with the ImmunoSEQ Analyzer. T cell clonality was defined as 1 minus Pielou's evenness computed on productive rearrangements. The inverse Simpson index, applied to productive templates, was used to measure T cell diversity. T cell density was expressed as TCR beta template counts normalized to usable DNA, with usable DNA estimated by amplifying and sequencing housekeeping genes. Two-sided Kruskal-Wallis tests were used to compare TCR metrics between histologic stages. Here the immuneACCESS table is served through TCRdb, limited to in-frame sequences with V and J called. Missing clones are a known gap in these copies; in checked studies unresolved V genes cover under half, and the rest lacks a known reason. The V and J calls and clone size come from that table; D and trimming were worked out from the DNA. In this sample the table shows some 21,000 clones, 60% to 80% of which occur a single time. Jointly, the top ten make up around 5.6% of the sample.

The research as a whole found: Findings were based on association rather than direct causation; larger cohorts with long-term follow-up and longitudinal biopsies were deemed needed. T cell clonality was highest in KRAS-mutant nodules compared with EGFR-mutant or double wild-type lesions. Clonality was highest in normal lung, while later-stage lesions appeared to have lower clonality but higher T cell density and diversity. The highest top T cell clone frequencies were observed in normal lung, and a progressive decrease in top T cell clone frequencies appeared to occur from AAH through AIS, MIA and invasive adenocarcinoma. Because all patients came from Japan and China, whether the findings apply to Western populations was uncertain.

Resection was performed on patients in Japan or China between the mid-2010s and the late 2010s. Two lung cancer pathologists independently reviewed H&E slides to confirm the histologic diagnosis of every case. To enrich premalignant or tumor cells for nucleic acid extraction, macro-dissection was performed after pathologic assessment. FFPE tissue was used for DNA isolation with the AllPrep DNA/RNA FFPE Kit. From its cysteine to its phenylalanine, the CDR3 spans 15 amino acids. Of all the DNA, just the CDR3 is kept, 45 bases in frame from base 1. Per the germline V gene (reference sequence), LNHDA is the CDR1 and SQIVND is the CDR2. Trimming takes 5 bases off V and 6 bases off J; junction bases not matched to a gene: 9. This clone was recorded once. What this receptor recognizes is not known. The record has no base qualities; no much larger clone is one base away.

The sequence came from a person in their 60s with lung adenocarcinoma. The sequencing input was FFPE invasive lung adenocarcinoma tissue. The cell subset or site label for this specimen denotes: frankly invasive lung adenocarcinoma (ADC). Recombination connected TRBV19 to TRBJ2-1, with 8 junctional bases fitting TRBD2. The encoded CDR3 is CASSSSSGQSNEQFF. The nucleotides read TGTGCCAGTAGTTCATCTAGCGGGCAAAGCAATGAGCAGTTCTTC.